The 21 T cell receptor beta chains below all came from one sample that was sequenced in a study of T cells after posttransplantation cyclophosphamide. TCRdb keeps only in-frame clones here, not all; method: immunoSEQ multiplex PCR. The sample includes 25,000 to 30,000 clones, just over 85% of them seen just once. Sequenced input: PBMCs. These receptor sequences come from a man aged 45 to 65.

The chain links TRBV10-3 to TRBJ2-5, with no clear D. CDR3 length equals 13 residues. Looked up from germline, CDR1 is ENHRY and CDR2 is SYGVKD. Trimming took 3 bases from V and 3 from J, leaving 8 bases between them. The CDR3 reads CAISDPKKETQYF. The CDR3 bases are TGTGCCATCAGTGATCCTAAAAAAGAGACCCAGTACTTC.

The J gene is TRBJ2-7, the V gene TRBV29-1; TRBD2 matches 9 bases. With 7 bases clipped from V and 0 bases from J, the junction kept 1 base outside the gene matches. The CDR3 consists of 12 residues. Germline CDR1 is SQVTM and CDR2 is ANQGSEA. The CDR3 is CSATSGSYEQYF. In nucleotides, the CDR3 is TGCAGCGCGACTAGCGGCTCCTACGAGCAGTACTTC.

This chain joins TRBV6-5 and TRBJ1-2; TRBD1 agrees at 9 bases. Germline CDR1 MNHEY, CDR2 SVGAGI. Trimming cost V 7 bases and J 8 bases; bases outside gene matches: 5. This CDR3 spans 12 amino acids. CDR3 sequence: CASTTGGRGYTF. As DNA, the CDR3 is TGTGCCAGCACCACAGGGGGCCGGGGCTACACCTTC.

The chain combines TRBV7-2 with TRBJ2-1; 14 nucleotides line up with TRBD2. CDR1 is SGHTA, CDR2 FQGNSA, per germline. There are 16 residues in the CDR3. V dropped 4 bases and J dropped 6; count of bases not matched to a gene: 5. CDR3 in DNA: TGTGCCAGCAGCTACAAGACTAGCGGGGGGGTCAATGAGCAGTTCTTC. Protein sequence: CASSYKTSGGVNEQFF.

This clone was counted between two and nine times. V gene TRBV11-3 combines with J gene TRBJ2-1, with D perhaps TRBD2 (6 bases). Germline CDR1 reads SGHNT; CDR2 reads YENEEA. The CDR3 runs to 13 residues. Trimming took off 5 bases at V and 8 bases at J, with 13 bases between the two ends. The CDR3 protein is CASSPPWGDEQFF. CDR3 DNA sequence: TGTGCCAGCAGCCCCCCCTGGGGGGATGAGCAGTTCTTC.

This clone has only a few counts. The rearrangement joins TRBV9 to TRBJ1-3; TRBD1 aligns across 7 bases. There are 15 residues in the CDR3. V lost 0 bases to trimming and J lost 0 bases; unmatched junction nucleotides: 0. Germline V gives CDR1 SGDLS, CDR2 YYNGEE. In nucleotides, the CDR3 is TGTGCCAGCAGCGTAGGGACAGGCTCTGGAAACACCATATATTTT. Translated, it gives CASSVGTGSGNTIYF.

The chain recombines TRBV29-1 with TRBJ2-5, with a weak D call TRBD2 (5 bases). The CDR3 spans 14 residues. Germline CDR1 SQVTM, CDR2 ANQGSEA. The V and J ends lost 6 bases and 3 bases respectively, with 17 bases between them. CDR3 loop: CSVPRILGEETQYF. The CDR3 nucleotides read TGCAGCGTCCCTCGGATCCTGGGAGAAGAGACCCAGTACTTC.

The chain carries TRBV5-6 and TRBJ2-7; a weak D match, TRBD2 (5 bases). CDR1 and CDR2 from the germline V gene are SGHDT and YYEEEE. The CDR3 sequence is 15 residues long. With 4 bases removed from V and 0 bases from J, the gap between germline ends came to 14 bases. CDR3 in DNA: TGTGCCAGCAGCACCCGGCGGAGGAACTCCTACGAGCAGTACTTC. Protein: CASSTRRRNSYEQYF.

This chain links TRBV27 with TRBJ2-1; D unclear. This CDR3 has 20 amino acids. CDR1 and CDR2 (germline): MNHEY, SMNVEV (reference sequence). V lost 2 bases and J lost 4, with 27 bases in between. This chain's CDR3 is CASSLGQGWMKAYPYNEQFF. CDR3 in DNA: TGTGCCAGCAGTTTAGGGCAAGGTTGGATGAAGGCCTACCCATACAATGAGCAGTTCTTC.

About this clone: One junction end disagrees with the germline gene, perhaps due to a read error. This chain joins TRBV19 and TRBJ2-3, with TRBD2 identical over 10 bases. Germline V lookup: CDR1 LNHDA, CDR2 SQIVND (reference sequence). The CDR3 covers 14 residues. In DNA form, the CDR3 reads TGTGCCAGTAGGGACCCAGCAGCGGGAGGGCCTTGTATTTTC. It yields the protein CASRDPAAGGPCIF.

This rearrangement joins TRBV28 to TRBJ1-5, with 9 bases lining up with TRBD1. The trim removed 7 bases at V and 5 bases at J, leaving 3 bases unmatched. This CDR3 comprises 13 residues. The germline V gene has CDR1 MDHEN and CDR2 SYDVKM. The CDR3 sequence is CASKTGGYQPQHF. In DNA, the CDR3 is TGTGCCAGCAAAACAGGGGGCTATCAGCCCCAGCATTTT.

V gene TRBV11-3 combines with J gene TRBJ2-5; TRBD1 agrees at 7 bases. The germline V gene has CDR1 SGHNT and CDR2 YENEEA. This CDR3 is built from 14 residues. The V gene end was trimmed by 5 bases and the J gene end by 1 base; junction bases not matched to a gene: 4. CDR3 sequence reads: CASSHRTGQETQYF. For the CDR3, the DNA is TGTGCCAGCAGCCACCGGACAGGCCAAGAGACCCAGTACTTC.

As concerns this clone: This CDR3 is also generated by other DNA sequences in the sample. The V call is TRBV27, the J call TRBJ2-7; 9 positions agree with TRBD2. The CDR3 contains 16 residues. Germline V gene lookup returns CDR1 MNHEY and CDR2 SMNVEV (reference sequence). V shed 5 bases and J 1 base; nucleotides not matched to a gene: 9. The CDR3 DNA sequence: TGTGCCAGCAGTCCCTCTAGCGGGGCCCTATCCTACGAGCAGTACTTC. Translating it yields CASSPSSGALSYEQYF.

The chain is built from TRBV5-4 and TRBJ2-7; D possibly corresponds to TRBD2 (6 bases). The ends were cut back, 0 bases at V and 6 bases at J, with 13 bases in the middle. Germline CDR1 is SGHNT and CDR2 is YYREEE (reference sequence). The CDR3 sequence is 14 residues long. This chain's CDR3 is CASSLELLGGEQYF. The CDR3 DNA sequence: TGTGCCAGCAGCTTGGAATTGCTGGGGGGCGAGCAGTACTTC.

This rearrangement joins TRBV7-3 to TRBJ1-1; D gene ambiguous. V was shortened by 3 bases and J by 4 bases, with 9 bases between the two germline ends. CDR3 length equals 13 residues. The germline V gene encodes CDR1 SGHTA and CDR2 FQGTGA. The DNA for the CDR3 is TGTGCCAGCAGCTTCAGCCCGGGCACTGAAGCTTTCTTT. This sequence encodes CASSFSPGTEAFF.

The chain has TRBV5-1 and TRBJ2-1; D is uncertain. From germline, CDR1 is SGHRS and CDR2 YFSETQ. The CDR3 contains 16 residues. The germline V and J ends were trimmed by 0 bases and 1 base, with 11 bases remaining between them. The CDR3 spells CASSLDGPISYNEQFF. The CDR3 nucleotides read TGCGCCAGCAGCTTGGATGGCCCAATTTCCTACAATGAGCAGTTCTTC.

The chain uses TRBV11-3 and TRBJ2-2; 7 bases line up with TRBD2. CDR3 length equals 15 residues. V lost 5 bases and J lost 2; bases outside the gene matches: 5. The germline V gene has CDR1 SGHNT and CDR2 YENEEA. As DNA, the CDR3 is TGTGCCAGCAGCCCTAGACTAGCAAACACCGGGGAGCTGTTTTTT. Protein: CASSPRLANTGELFF.

Here the CDR3 reads CASSVAGQGDTIYF. For the CDR3, the DNA is TGTGCCAGCAGCGTAGCTGGACAGGGTGACACCATATATTTT. The rearrangement joins TRBV9 to TRBJ1-3; TRBD1 matches 8 bases. The CDR3 is 14 amino acids. Trimming took 0 bases from V and 8 from J; bases not matched to a gene: 4. The germline gives CDR1 SGDLS, CDR2 YYNGEE.

This chain joins TRBV7-3 and TRBJ1-2; D ambiguous. CDR3 length: 14 residues. Trimming stripped 5 bases from V and 5 bases from J, with 15 bases between. Germline loops: CDR1 SGHTA, CDR2 FQGTGA. The DNA of the CDR3 is TGTGCCAGCAGCGCGACTCAACTGAGGTATGGCTACACCTTC. Amino acid sequence: CASSATQLRYGYTF.

This chain connects TRBV30 to TRBJ1-1; tentative D call: TRBD1 (6 bases). Germline CDR1 and CDR2: GTSNPN and SVGIG (reference sequence). This CDR3 is built from 14 residues. V was trimmed by 4 bases and J by 9 bases, leaving 21 bases between them. The chain's CDR3 is CAWTKTLRQGQAFF. CDR3 sequence (DNA): TGTGCCTGGACCAAGACTCTCCGGCAGGGGCAAGCTTTCTTT.

The chain recombines TRBV7-2 with TRBJ2-2; D is uncertain. Trimming took off 4 bases at V and 3 bases at J, with 6 bases between the two ends. Germline V lookup: CDR1 SGHTA, CDR2 FQGNSA. CDR3 length: 13 amino acids. The CDR3, as DNA: TGTGCCAGCAGCTCTACAGACACCGGGGAGCTGTTTTTT. Translated: CASSSTDTGELFF.